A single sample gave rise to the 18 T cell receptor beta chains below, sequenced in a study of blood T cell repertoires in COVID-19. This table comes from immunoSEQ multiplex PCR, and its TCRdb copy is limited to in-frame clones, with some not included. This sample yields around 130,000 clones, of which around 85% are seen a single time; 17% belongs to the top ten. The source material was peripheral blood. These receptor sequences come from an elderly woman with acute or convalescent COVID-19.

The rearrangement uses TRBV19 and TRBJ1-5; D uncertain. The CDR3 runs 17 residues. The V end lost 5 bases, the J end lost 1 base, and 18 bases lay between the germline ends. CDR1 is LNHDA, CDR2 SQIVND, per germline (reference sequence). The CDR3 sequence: CASSPPKRDSSNQPQHF. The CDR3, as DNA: TGTGCCAGTAGTCCCCCAAAGAGGGATTCGAGCAATCAGCCCCAGCATTTT.

The CDR3 coding sequence is TGTGCCAGCACGGGACTAGCGGGTACCTACGAGCAGTACTTC. This codes for CASTGLAGTYEQYF. V is TRBV6-5 and J is TRBJ2-7; 12 bases are a match to TRBD2. Germline lookup yields CDR1 MNHEY and CDR2 SVGAGI. The CDR3 sequence is 14 residues long. The ends lost 7 bases at V and 2 bases at J; junction bases unmatched: 3.

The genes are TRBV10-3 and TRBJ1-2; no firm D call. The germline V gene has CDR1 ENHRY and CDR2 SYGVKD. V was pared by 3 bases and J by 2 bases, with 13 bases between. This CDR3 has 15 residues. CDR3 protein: CAISDPNSPNYGYTF. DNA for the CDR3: TGTGCCATCAGTGACCCGAATAGCCCGAACTATGGCTACACCTTC.

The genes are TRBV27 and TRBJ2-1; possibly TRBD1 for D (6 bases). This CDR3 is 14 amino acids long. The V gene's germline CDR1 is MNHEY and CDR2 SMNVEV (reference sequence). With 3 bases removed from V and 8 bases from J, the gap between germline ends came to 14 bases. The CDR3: CASSLNRVRDEQFF. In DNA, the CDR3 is TGTGCCAGCAGTTTGAACAGGGTGCGCGATGAGCAGTTCTTC.

The CDR3 loop is CASSYSTVNYGYTF. The CDR3 bases are TGTGCCAGCAGTTACTCGACAGTTAACTATGGCTACACCTTC. The chain is built from TRBV6-5 and TRBJ1-2, with a tentative D call TRBD1 (5 bases). Trimming took off 0 bases at V and 1 base at J, with 6 bases between the two ends. The germline gives CDR1 MNHEY, CDR2 SVGAGI. CDR3 length equals 14 residues.

The CDR3 coding sequence is TGCGCCAGCAGCCATATGTCAGGAAGGGGGGAGACCCAGTACTTC. The encoded protein is CASSHMSGRGETQYF. This sequence joins TRBV4-3 and TRBJ2-5, with D possibly matching TRBD1 (6 bases). Germline lookup yields CDR1 LGHNA and CDR2 YSLEER. This CDR3 comprises 15 residues. V lost 3 bases to trimming and J lost 5 bases, with 16 bases between them.

The CDR3 region has the DNA TGCAGCGTTGCTGGACTACGTTCGGACGAGCAGTACTTC. Its translation is CSVAGLRSDEQYF. The chain has TRBV29-1 and TRBJ2-7; the D gene is possibly TRBD2 (6 bases). In germline, CDR1 is SQVTM, CDR2 ANQGSEA. V was shortened by 4 bases and J by 5 bases, with 15 bases between the two germline ends. The CDR3 covers 13 residues.

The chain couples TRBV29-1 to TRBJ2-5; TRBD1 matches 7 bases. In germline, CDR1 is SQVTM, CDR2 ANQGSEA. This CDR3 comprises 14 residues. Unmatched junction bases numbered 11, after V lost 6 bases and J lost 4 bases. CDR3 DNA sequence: TGCAGCGTCTTATCCGGGACAGCGCGAGAGACCCAGTACTTC. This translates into CSVLSGTARETQYF.

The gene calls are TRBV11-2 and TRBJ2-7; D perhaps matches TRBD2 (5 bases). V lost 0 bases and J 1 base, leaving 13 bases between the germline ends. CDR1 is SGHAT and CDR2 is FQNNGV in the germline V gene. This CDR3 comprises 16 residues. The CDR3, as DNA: TGTGCCAGCAGCTTAGATTTCGGGGTGACGTCCTACGAGCAGTACTTC. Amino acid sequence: CASSLDFGVTSYEQYF.

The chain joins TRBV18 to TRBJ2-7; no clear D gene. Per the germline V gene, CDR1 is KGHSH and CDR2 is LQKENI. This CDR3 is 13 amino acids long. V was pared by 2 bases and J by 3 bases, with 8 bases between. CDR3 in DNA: TGTGCCAGCTCACCAGATTCGAGCTACGAGCAGTACTTC. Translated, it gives CASSPDSSYEQYF.

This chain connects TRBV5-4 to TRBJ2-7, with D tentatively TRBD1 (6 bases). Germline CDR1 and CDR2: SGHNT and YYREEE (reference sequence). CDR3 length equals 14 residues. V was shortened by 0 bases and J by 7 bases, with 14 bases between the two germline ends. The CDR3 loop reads CASSLDAGAGEQYF. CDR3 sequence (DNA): TGTGCCAGCAGCTTGGATGCAGGGGCTGGGGAGCAGTACTTC.

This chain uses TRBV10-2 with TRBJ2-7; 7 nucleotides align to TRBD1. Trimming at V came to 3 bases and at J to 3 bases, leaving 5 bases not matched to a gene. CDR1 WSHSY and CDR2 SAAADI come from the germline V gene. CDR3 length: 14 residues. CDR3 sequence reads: CASSETGVVYEQYF. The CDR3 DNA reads TGCGCCAGCAGTGAAACAGGGGTGGTCTACGAGCAGTACTTC.

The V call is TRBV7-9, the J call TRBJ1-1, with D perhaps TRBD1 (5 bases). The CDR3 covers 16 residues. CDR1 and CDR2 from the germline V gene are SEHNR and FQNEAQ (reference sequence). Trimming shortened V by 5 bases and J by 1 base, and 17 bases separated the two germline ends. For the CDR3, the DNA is TGTGCCAGCAGCCCAGGTGGGGTCAGGGCGAACACTGAAGCTTTCTTT. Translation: CASSPGGVRANTEAFF.

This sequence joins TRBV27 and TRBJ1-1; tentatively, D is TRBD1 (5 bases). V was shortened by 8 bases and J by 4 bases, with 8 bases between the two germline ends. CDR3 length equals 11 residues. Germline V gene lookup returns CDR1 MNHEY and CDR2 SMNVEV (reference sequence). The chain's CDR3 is CASYQGTEAFF. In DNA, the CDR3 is TGTGCCAGCTACCAGGGCACTGAAGCTTTCTTT.

CDR3 nucleotides: TGCGCCAGCAGCCAAGGGACTAGTCGTTCCGAGCAGTACTTC. Amino acids: CASSQGTSRSEQYF. The chain joins TRBV4-1 to TRBJ2-7; TRBD2 agrees at 7 bases. Germline V CDR1 and CDR2: MGHRA, YSYEKL. There are 14 residues in the CDR3. The V gene end was trimmed by 1 base and the J gene end by 6 bases; junction bases not matched to a gene: 6.

For the CDR3, the DNA is TGTGCCAGCCGGGACAACTCTGGAAACACCATATATTTT. This gives the protein CASRDNSGNTIYF. The chain recombines TRBV16 with TRBJ1-3; maybe TRBD1 (6 bases). The CDR3 loop spans 13 amino acids. Trimming cost V 8 bases and J 0 bases, with 8 bases left between them. Germline V gene lookup returns CDR1 KGHSY and CDR2 FQNENV.

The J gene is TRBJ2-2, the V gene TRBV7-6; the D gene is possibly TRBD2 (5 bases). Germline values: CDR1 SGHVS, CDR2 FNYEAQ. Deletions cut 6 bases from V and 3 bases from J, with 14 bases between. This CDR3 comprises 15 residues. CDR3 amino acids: CASRPLRGDTGELFF. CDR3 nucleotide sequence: TGTGCCAGCAGACCTCTTCGGGGAGACACCGGGGAGCTGTTTTTT.

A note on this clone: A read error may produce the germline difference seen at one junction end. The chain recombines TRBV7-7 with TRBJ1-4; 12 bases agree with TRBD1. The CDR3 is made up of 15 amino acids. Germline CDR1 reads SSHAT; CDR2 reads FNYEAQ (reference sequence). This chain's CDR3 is CASSSGTGGNEKLFF. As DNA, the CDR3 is TGTGCTAGCAGCTCGGGGACAGGGGGCAATGAAAAACTGTTTTTT.